The present T cell receptor (beta chain) was sequenced within a study of CD8+ T cells in alopecia areata. Following extraction, RNA underwent reverse transcription to cDNA, which served as the sequencing template. The repertoire was sequenced with immunoSEQ multiplex PCR; TCRdb's copy has only in-frame clones and lacks some. In the table there are 130,000 to 150,000 clones, around 62% of which are singletons. The CDR3 spans 12 residues. V shed 2 bases and J shed 9 bases, with 13 bases lying between them. Germline V CDR1 and CDR2: SQVTM, ANQGSEA. Sample: CD8+ T cells sorted from blood. This sequence originates from a human donor in good health. The V and J genes are TRBV29-1 and TRBJ1-2; D is uncertain. DNA of the CDR3: TGCAGCGTTGAAAGTTGGGGAGGGAGCTACACCTTC. Its protein product is CSVESWGGSYTF.